This T cell receptor (beta chain) was observed in a study of blood T cell repertoires in COVID-19 (dated by TCRdb to 2018 to 2021). A note on the overall study: Collaborator samples came from the United States, Italy and Spain and covered acute and convalescent phases of COVID-19. The prospective study material was composed of cDNA or gDNA derived from T cells, B-cell-depleted T cells, or PBMCs. The samples were drawn from the first 160 participants of the ongoing ImmuneRACE study and from 1,254 subjects provided by 6 global collaborators. Deeply sampled blood TCRbeta repertoires from subjects exposed to, actively infected with, or recovered from COVID-19 were included in the dataset. The repertoires were released in a freely available public database meant as a resource for research on the immune response to SARS-CoV-2. Sample metadata almost always included a de-identified subject ID, COVID-19 status, age in years and sex. HLA class I and class II types, where available, came from metadata supplied by the sample provider rather than from assay-based typing.

Findings and caveats that apply to the study as a whole: Clinical and demographic metadata were provided uncurated, with the amount varying by source and participant.

At one collaborating source in Seattle, patients were enrolled during active infection and were followed longitudinally through the course of disease. Collaborating institutions collected whole blood in K2EDTA tubes following their own protocols. For TCRbeta analysis, collaborators shipped samples as frozen whole blood, isolated PBMCs, or DNA extracted from either of those sample types. The CDR3 spans 14 residues, from the cysteine through the phenylalanine. This entry keeps only the CDR3 DNA: 42 bases, framed from base 1. V and J are truncated by 3 bases and 0 bases respectively, leaving an intervening sequence of 9 bases. The sample holds one count of this clone. Its cognate antigen has yet to be identified. No base-level quality is on record; no much larger clone is a single base apart. TCRbeta CDR3 regions were amplified from genomic DNA by means of the immunoSEQ Assay, a bias-controlled multiplex PCR. On the authors' methods: The number of nucleated cells in each sample was estimated from the amplification of reference gene primers within the assay. Sequence reads were collapsed and filtered to measure the absolute abundance of every unique TCRbeta CDR3 rearrangement. For each sample, productive Simpson clonality was calculated by taking the square root of Simpson's diversity index across productive rearrangements. As stored in TCRdb, this immuneACCESS dataset retains in-frame rearrangements with V and J assigned. A fraction of the clones does not appear; measured against another copy, unresolved V genes explain less than half of the discrepancy, and the remainder lacks a known reason. The V and J calls and the clone size are those of that table, but D and trimming were determined from the DNA. Here the sample has around 300,000 clones; 90% occur a single time. The ten top clones hold around 6.8% of the sample.

The sequenced sample consisted of peripheral blood. This receptor was taken from a woman in her 30s with COVID-19, enrolled during active disease. Here the chain combines TRBV23-1 and TRBJ2-7; TRBD1 is a possible D gene, resting on 5 matching bases. TRBV23-1 is sorted into the ORF group, with uncertain function. The nucleotides are TGCGCCAGCAGTCAGTCCAGGGACTCCTACGAGCAGTACTTC. It codes for CASSQSRDSYEQYF.